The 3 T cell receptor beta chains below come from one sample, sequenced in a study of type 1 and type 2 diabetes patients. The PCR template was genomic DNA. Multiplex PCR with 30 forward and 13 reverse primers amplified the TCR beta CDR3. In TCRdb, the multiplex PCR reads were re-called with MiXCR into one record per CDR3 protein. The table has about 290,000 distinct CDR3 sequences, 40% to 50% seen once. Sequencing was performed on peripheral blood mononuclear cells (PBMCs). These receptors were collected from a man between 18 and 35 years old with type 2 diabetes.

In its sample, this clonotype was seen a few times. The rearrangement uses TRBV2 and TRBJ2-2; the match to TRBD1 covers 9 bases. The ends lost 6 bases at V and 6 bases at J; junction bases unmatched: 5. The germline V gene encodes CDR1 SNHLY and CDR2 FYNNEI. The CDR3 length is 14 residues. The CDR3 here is CASSGTGLPGELFF. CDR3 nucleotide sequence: TGTGCCAGCAGCGGGACAGGGTTACCCGGGGAGCTGTTTTTT.

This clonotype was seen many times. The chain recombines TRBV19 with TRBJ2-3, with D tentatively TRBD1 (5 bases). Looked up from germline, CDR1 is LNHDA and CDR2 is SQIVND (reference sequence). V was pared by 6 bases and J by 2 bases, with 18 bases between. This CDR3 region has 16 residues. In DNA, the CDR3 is TGTGCCAGTAGCTACAGGTCAGGGTTTGCCACAGATACGCAGTATTTT. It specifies CASSYRSGFATDTQYF.

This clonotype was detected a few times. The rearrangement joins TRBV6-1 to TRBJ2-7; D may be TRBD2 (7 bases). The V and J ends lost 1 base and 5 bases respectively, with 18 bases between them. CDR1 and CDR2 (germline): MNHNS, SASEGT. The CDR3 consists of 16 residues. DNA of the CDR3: TGTGCCAGCAGTGAAGGTGGTTTGGGGGGGCGCAACGAGCAGTACTTC. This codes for CASSEGGLGGRNEQYF.